The clone carrying this TCR beta chain has more than one count but fewer than ten. The antigen is unknown. Trimming cost V 2 bases and J 1 base, with 14 bases left between them. This CDR3 contains 16 residues. Per germline, CDR1 DFQATT and CDR2 SNEGSKA (reference sequence). For TCR, cDNA came from 5'RACE template switching, which added a universal primer site and UMIs. MiXCR, applied by TCRdb to the 5' RACE reads, yields one record per CDR3 protein. Of roughly 340,000 distinct CDR3 sequences in the sample, approximately 4% were seen once. The data were obtained in a study of T cells after yellow fever vaccination. Looking at the study overall: Where fractions had low cell numbers, libraries were prepared from them with the SMART-Seq v4 Ultra Low Input RNA kit. Study results and limitations: The secondary response showed a weaker magnitude and a faster peak, day 5 versus 15.

The sequence was collected from a man younger than 30 who received the YFV17D yellow fever vaccine. The chain employs TRBV20-1 and TRBJ1-4; possibly TRBD1 for D (5 bases). The material was PBMCs, obtained 5 days after the yellow fever booster vaccination. This CDR3 is CSARIGTWGTNEKLFF. CDR3 nucleotide sequence: TGCAGTGCTAGAATTGGGACCTGGGGAACTAATGAAAAACTGTTTTTT.